Below are 2 T cell receptor beta chains sequenced from a single sample in a study of control samples from healthy donors and cancer patients. Here immunoSEQ multiplex PCR was the method, and the copy in TCRdb shows in-frame clones only, minus some. Of roughly 130,000 clones listed, 90% are singletons. The sequenced sample consisted of blood. Receptors were obtained from a man aged 18 to 30 in good health.

This clone was observed a few times. This chain links TRBV9 with TRBJ1-2; D may be TRBD1 (6 bases). The CDR3 runs 14 residues. V was trimmed by 6 bases and J by 5 bases, leaving 17 bases between them. From germline, CDR1 is SGDLS and CDR2 YYNGEE. DNA of the CDR3: TGTGCCAGCAACCTACAGGGAGTGGGGTATGGCTACACCTTC. Protein: CASNLQGVGYGYTF.

V gene TRBV28 combines with J gene TRBJ1-5; D unresolved. V was clipped by 3 bases and J by 7 bases, with 16 bases between them. The CDR3 is 15 residues long. Germline lookup yields CDR1 MDHEN and CDR2 SYDVKM. The CDR3 is CASSFQSLNRQPQHF. Written as DNA, the CDR3 is TGTGCCAGCAGTTTTCAGAGCCTCAATCGGCAGCCCCAGCATTTT.